This T cell receptor beta chain was captured in a study of T-cell memory formation after mild COVID-19. Across the study: Among the donors, TCR clusters were largely specific to each donor.

This clonotype showed up many times. Antigen: not known. V gave up 11 bases and J gave up 2 bases; unmatched junction bases: 5. The CDR3 contains 13 residues. CDR1 SNHLY and CDR2 FYNNEI come from the germline V gene. TCRdb recomputed calls from the 5' RACE reads with MiXCR, one row per CDR3 protein. The repertoire includes about 13,000 distinct CDR3 sequences, roughly 16% of them detected once, and around three fifths sits in the top ten. Study observations and caveats: There was a balanced CD4/CD8 profile in clones contracting day 15 to 85, and later expanders leaned CD4+. Researchers found some responding clones in pre-infection memory, a sign that cross-reactive memory joined. Mostly located in CM and EM were contracting CD4+ clones, with contracting CD8+ clones located in EMRA.

This clonotype was obtained from a man between 18 and 29 years old who had mild COVID-19 (a few samples of this study predate the infection). Cell type and time point are not known. Specimen: PBMCs or a T cell subset sorted from them (not recorded which). The chain links TRBV2 to TRBJ2-1; 8 bases line up with TRBD1. The CDR3 nucleotides read TGTGCCGCGGACAGGGACACCTACAATGAGCAGTTCTTC. This translates into CAADRDTYNEQFF.